Included here is one T cell receptor (beta chain) sequence, with context. Blood got drawn at baseline, again on cycle 4 day 1, and then on cycle 7 day 1. These data originate in a study of OX40 agonist ivuxolimab in advanced cancers. Study details: Dose-escalation cases comprised hepatocellular carcinoma, melanoma, renal cell or head and neck cancer. Three patients, one with hepatocellular carcinoma and two with cutaneous melanoma, achieved partial responses.

This CDR3 spans 14 amino acids. V was pared by 1 base and J by 0 bases, with 4 bases between. Germline CDR1 and CDR2: LGHNA and YNFKEQ. TCRdb keeps only in-frame clones here, not all; method: immunoSEQ multiplex PCR. This table holds some 70,000 clones, roughly 85% found once. The chain recombines TRBV4-2 with TRBJ1-5; D is unclear. Sequencing was performed on CD4+ or CD8+ T cells sorted from blood, taken in a trial of the OX40 agonist ivuxolimab. This TCR was sampled from an adult with an advanced solid tumor such as melanoma, head and neck, liver or kidney cancer. For the CDR3, the DNA is TGTGCCAGCAGCCAAGGGGATAGCAATCAGCCCCAGCATTTT. This translates into CASSQGDSNQPQHF.